The 9 T cell receptor beta chains listed next were all sequenced from one sample in a study of blood T cell repertoires in COVID-19 (TCRdb year 2020). Library preparation was by the immunoSEQ multiplex PCR assay. TCRdb limited this immuneACCESS table to in-frame rearrangements with V and J called. A share of clones is missing; checked studies link under half to unresolved V genes, and the rest is unexplained. Within this sample are 87,000 or so clones, with around 86% of them counted one time only. The ten largest clones capture under 6% of the sample. Sequenced: peripheral blood. Receptors originate from a man between 35 and 55 years old with acute or convalescent COVID-19.

V gene TRBV18 combines with J gene TRBJ1-4; perhaps TRBD1 as D (6 bases). The CDR3 sequence is 16 residues long. The germline V gene has CDR1 KGHSH and CDR2 LQKENI. V was cut by 3 bases and J by 7 bases, with 18 bases left in between. CDR3 protein: CASSPGTPNLGEKLFF. In nucleotides, the CDR3 is TGTGCCAGCTCACCCGGGACACCTAACCTCGGTGAAAAACTGTTTTTT.

The chain carries TRBV5-1 and TRBJ2-7, with 8 bases that match TRBD1. After removal of 0 bases from V and 6 bases from J, the junction contained 5 bases not matched to a gene. The CDR3 has 14 residues. CDR1 and CDR2 from the germline V gene are SGHRS and YFSETQ. CDR3: CASSLVQGAGEQYF. CDR3 coding DNA: TGCGCCAGCAGCTTGGTGCAGGGGGCGGGCGAGCAGTACTTC.

This chain joins TRBV5-4 and TRBJ2-3, with TRBD2 matching over 14 bases. The V and J ends lost 0 bases and 4 bases, in that order; junction bases with no gene match: 10. The CDR3 spans 19 residues. CDR1 is SGHNT, CDR2 YYREEE, per germline (reference sequence). The CDR3 coding sequence is TGTGCCAGCAGCTTGGGTGGGACTAGCGGGAGCAGGAGCGCAGATACGCAGTATTTT. Encoded protein: CASSLGGTSGSRSADTQYF.

Only one count was recorded for this clone. The CDR3 coding sequence is TGTGCCAGTGGACTTTATAGCAATCAGCCCCAGCATTTT. Its protein product is CASGLYSNQPQHF. The chain combines TRBV19 with TRBJ1-5; D is unresolved. Trimming took off 8 bases at V and 0 bases at J, with 8 bases between the two ends. This CDR3 comprises 13 residues. Germline assignment: CDR1 LNHDA and CDR2 SQIVND (reference sequence). Complete variable domain (other parts from reference TRBV19 and TRBJ1-5): DGGITQSPKYLFRKEGQNVTLSCEQNLNHDAMYWYRQDPGQGLRLIYYSQIVNDFQKGDIAEGYSVSREKKESFPLTVTSAQKNPTAFYLCASGLYSNQPQHFGDGTRLSIL.

The chain carries TRBV6-5 and TRBJ2-3; D is possibly TRBD2 (6 bases). CDR1 is MNHEY and CDR2 is SVGAGI in the germline V gene. There are 13 residues in the CDR3. V lost 6 bases and J 6 bases, leaving 13 bases between the germline ends. In nucleotides, the CDR3 is TGTGCCAGCAGCCTGAGAGGAGGGGATACGCAGTATTTT. Amino acids: CASSLRGGDTQYF.

The chain combines TRBV5-6 with TRBJ2-7; the match to TRBD1 covers 7 bases. The length of the CDR3 is 13 residues. The V gene end was trimmed by 4 bases and the J gene end by 7 bases; junction bases not matched to a gene: 8. Germline V CDR1 and CDR2: SGHDT, YYEEEE. The DNA of the CDR3 is TGTGCCAGCAGCGCCCCGACAGGGTTTGAGCAGTACTTC. The encoded protein is CASSAPTGFEQYF.

A few counts support this clone. V and J are TRBV18 and TRBJ2-5; the D gene is possibly TRBD1 (6 bases). Germline CDR1 is KGHSH and CDR2 is LQKENI. Trimming stripped 6 bases from V and 9 bases from J, with 17 bases between. CDR3 length: 13 amino acids. CDR3 sequence reads: CASSPQGQGAQYF. CDR3 nucleotide sequence: TGTGCCAGCTCCCCCCAGGGGCAAGGCGCCCAGTACTTC.

V usage is TRBV11-2 and J usage is TRBJ1-4, with TRBD1 matching over 9 bases. V trimming: 1 base; J trimming: 8 bases; junction bases outside the gene matches: 8. The CDR3 length is 16 residues. In germline, CDR1 is SGHAT, CDR2 FQNNGV. This chain's CDR3 is CASSLAPGQGREKLFF. In DNA form, the CDR3 reads TGTGCCAGCAGCTTAGCTCCGGGACAGGGACGGGAAAAACTGTTTTTT.

The chain is built from TRBV19 and TRBJ1-5; possibly TRBD1 for D (6 bases). This CDR3 spans 15 amino acids. V was pared by 2 bases and J by 0 bases, with 8 bases between. Germline-derived CDR1 and CDR2 are LNHDA and SQIVND (reference sequence). CDR3 loop: CASSISTGSNQPQHF. The DNA for the CDR3 is TGTGCCAGTAGTATATCGACAGGTAGCAATCAGCCCCAGCATTTT.